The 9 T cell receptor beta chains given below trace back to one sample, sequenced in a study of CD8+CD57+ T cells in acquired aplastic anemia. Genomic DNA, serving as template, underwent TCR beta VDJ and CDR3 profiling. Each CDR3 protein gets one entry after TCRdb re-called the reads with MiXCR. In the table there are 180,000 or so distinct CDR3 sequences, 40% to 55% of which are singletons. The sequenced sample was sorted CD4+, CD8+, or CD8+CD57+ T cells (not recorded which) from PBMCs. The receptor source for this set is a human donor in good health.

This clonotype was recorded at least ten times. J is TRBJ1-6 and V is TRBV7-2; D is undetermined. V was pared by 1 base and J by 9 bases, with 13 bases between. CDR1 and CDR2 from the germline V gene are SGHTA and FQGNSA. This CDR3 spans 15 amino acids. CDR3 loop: CASSLGLERASPLHF. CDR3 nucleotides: TGTGCCAGCAGCTTAGGCCTCGAAAGGGCTTCACCCCTCCACTTT.

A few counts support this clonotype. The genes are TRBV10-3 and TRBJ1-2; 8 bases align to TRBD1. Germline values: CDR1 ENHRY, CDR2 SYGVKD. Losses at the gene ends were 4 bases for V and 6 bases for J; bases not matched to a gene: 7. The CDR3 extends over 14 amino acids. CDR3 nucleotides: TGTGCCATCAGTGCGGCGGCGACAGGGGATGGCTACACCTTC. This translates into CAISAAATGDGYTF.

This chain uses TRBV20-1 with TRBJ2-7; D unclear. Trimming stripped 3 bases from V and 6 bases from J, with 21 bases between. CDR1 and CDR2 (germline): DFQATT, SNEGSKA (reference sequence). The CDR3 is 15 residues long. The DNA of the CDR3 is TGCAGTGCTAGTCGCCCTGGGATTTCCGGTGCCGAGCAGTACTTC. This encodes CSASRPGISGAEQYF.

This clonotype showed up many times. The CDR3 loop is CASSTTSGSAHEQFF. The CDR3 DNA reads as TGTGCCAGCAGTACAACTAGCGGGAGCGCCCATGAGCAGTTCTTC. This rearrangement joins TRBV6-1 to TRBJ2-1; TRBD2 agrees at 11 bases. The length of the CDR3 is 15 residues. V lost 5 bases and J lost 8; bases outside the gene matches: 8. In germline, CDR1 is MNHNS, CDR2 SASEGT.

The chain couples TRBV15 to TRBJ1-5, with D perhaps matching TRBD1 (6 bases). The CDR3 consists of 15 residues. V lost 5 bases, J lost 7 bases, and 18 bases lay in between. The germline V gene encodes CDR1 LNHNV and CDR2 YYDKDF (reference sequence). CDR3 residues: CATSSGGPNSQPQHF. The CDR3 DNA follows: TGTGCCACCAGCTCCGGGGGCCCAAATTCACAGCCCCAGCATTTT.

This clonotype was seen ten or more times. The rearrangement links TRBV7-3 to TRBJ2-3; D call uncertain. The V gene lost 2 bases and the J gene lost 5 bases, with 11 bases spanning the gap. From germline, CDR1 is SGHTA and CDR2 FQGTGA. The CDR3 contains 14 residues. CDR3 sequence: CASSLSPDGDTQYF. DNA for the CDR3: TGTGCCAGCAGCTTATCCCCAGACGGAGATACGCAGTATTTT.

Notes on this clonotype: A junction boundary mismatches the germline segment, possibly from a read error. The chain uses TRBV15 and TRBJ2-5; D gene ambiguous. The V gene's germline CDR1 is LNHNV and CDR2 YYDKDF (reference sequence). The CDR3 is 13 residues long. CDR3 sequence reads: CAASAIASETQYF. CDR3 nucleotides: TGTGCCGCCAGCGCCATAGCCTCAGAGACCCAGTACTTC.

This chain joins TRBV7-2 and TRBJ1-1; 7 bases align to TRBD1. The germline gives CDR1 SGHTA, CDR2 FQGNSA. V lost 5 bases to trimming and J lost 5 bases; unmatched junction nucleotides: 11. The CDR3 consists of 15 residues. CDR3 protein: CASSAHRGVETEAFF. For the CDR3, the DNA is TGTGCCAGCAGCGCCCACAGGGGAGTAGAAACTGAAGCTTTCTTT.

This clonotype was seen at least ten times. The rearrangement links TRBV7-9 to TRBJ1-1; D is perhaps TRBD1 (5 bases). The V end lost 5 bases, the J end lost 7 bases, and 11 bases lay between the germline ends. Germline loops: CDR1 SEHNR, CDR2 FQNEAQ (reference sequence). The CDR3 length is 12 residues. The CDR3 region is CASSRRQLEAFF. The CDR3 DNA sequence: TGTGCCAGCAGCCGGCGACAGCTTGAAGCTTTCTTT.